What follows are 27 T cell receptor beta chains derived from one specimen sequenced in a study of CD8 T cells in Susac syndrome. RNA amounts of 0.5 to 1 ug underwent reverse transcription with random hexamers. Each CDR3 protein gets one entry after TCRdb re-called the immunoSEQ multiplex PCR reads with MiXCR. The repertoire holds roughly 150,000 distinct CDR3 sequences, with about 94% as singletons. The sequenced material came from CD8+ T cells from PBMCs. The receptors stem from a human donor with multiple sclerosis.

This sequence joins TRBV4-2 and TRBJ2-5; the match to TRBD2 covers 12 bases. The ends lost 6 bases at V and 0 bases at J; junction bases unmatched: 2. The V gene's germline CDR1 is LGHNA and CDR2 YNFKEQ. This CDR3 comprises 15 residues. The CDR3 DNA reads TGTGCCAGCAGGAGGACTAGCGGGAACCAAGAGACCCAGTACTTC. As protein: CASRRTSGNQETQYF.

V gene TRBV27 combines with J gene TRBJ1-2; tentatively, D is TRBD1 (6 bases). Per germline, CDR1 MNHEY and CDR2 SMNVEV (reference sequence). The length of the CDR3 is 13 residues. The germline V and J ends were trimmed by 3 bases and 4 bases, with 9 bases remaining between them. The CDR3 reads CASSFGRGYGYTF. DNA of the CDR3: TGTGCCAGCAGTTTCGGCAGGGGCTATGGCTACACCTTC.

V gene TRBV2 combines with J gene TRBJ2-5; 9 bases line up with TRBD1. The junction had 5 bases not matched to a gene; V was cut back by 5 bases and J by 1 base. The V gene's germline CDR1 is SNHLY and CDR2 FYNNEI. CDR3 length equals 15 residues. For the CDR3, the DNA is TGTGCCAGCAGTACCCAGACAGGGGGCCAAGAGACCCAGTACTTC. This gives the protein CASSTQTGGQETQYF. Based on the CDR3 plus reference TRBV2 and TRBJ2-5, the full variable domain is EPEVTQTPSHQVTQMGQEVILRCVPISNHLYFYWYRQILGQKVEFLVSFYNNEISEKSEIFDDQFSVERPDGSNFTLKIRSTKLEDSAMYFCASSTQTGGQETQYFGPGTRLLVL.

This clonotype was picked up a small number of times. The chain is built from TRBV6-1 and TRBJ2-1, with TRBD2 as a possible D gene (5 bases). Trimming pared 6 bases from V and 6 bases from J, leaving 9 bases between. CDR1 is MNHNS and CDR2 is SASEGT in the germline V gene. CDR3 length: 12 amino acids. The CDR3 sequence is CASRPGSNEQFF. CDR3 DNA sequence: TGTGCCAGCAGACCGGGAAGCAATGAGCAGTTCTTC.

The CDR3, as DNA: TGCAGCGTTGGATCAGGGGAGGACAATGAGCAGTTCTTC. This translates into CSVGSGEDNEQFF. The V and J genes are TRBV29-1 and TRBJ2-1; D could derive from TRBD1 or TRBD2 (6 bases each). The CDR3 sequence is 13 residues long. V was shortened by 4 bases and J by 5 bases, with 12 bases between the two germline ends. Germline CDR1 is SQVTM and CDR2 is ANQGSEA.

The gene calls are TRBV19 and TRBJ1-1; no reliable D call. V dropped 8 bases and J dropped 11 bases, with 12 bases sitting between them. CDR1 is LNHDA and CDR2 is SQIVND in the germline V gene (reference sequence). The CDR3 length is 10 residues. The CDR3 reads CASVGIDAFF. The CDR3 nucleotides are TGTGCCAGTGTGGGGATTGACGCTTTCTTT.

V is TRBV19 and J is TRBJ1-5, with TRBD1 matching over 7 bases. J was trimmed by 1 base and V by 8 bases; bases with no gene match: 11. CDR3 length: 16 amino acids. Germline V gene lookup returns CDR1 LNHDA and CDR2 SQIVND (reference sequence). Here the CDR3 reads CASGGGGAWSNQPQHF. The CDR3 DNA follows: TGTGCCAGTGGTGGAGGGGGCGCGTGGAGCAATCAGCCCCAGCATTTT.

The rearrangement links TRBV27 to TRBJ1-1, with a tentative D call TRBD1 (5 bases). Germline assignment: CDR1 MNHEY and CDR2 SMNVEV (reference sequence). V dropped 4 bases and J dropped 0 bases, with 12 bases sitting between them. The CDR3 sequence is 15 residues long. CDR3 coding DNA: TGTGCCAGCAGTTATCTGGGGCGGGTGAACACTGAAGCTTTCTTT. As protein: CASSYLGRVNTEAFF.

The CDR3 protein is CASSQENRFSYEQYF. CDR3 coding DNA: TGTGCCAGCAGCCAAGAGAACAGGTTCTCCTACGAGCAGTACTTC. The gene calls are TRBV3-1 and TRBJ2-7; a weak D match, TRBD1 (5 bases). The ends were cut back, 0 bases at V and 0 bases at J, with 9 bases in the middle. Germline CDR1 is LGHDT and CDR2 is YNNKEL (reference sequence). The CDR3 has 15 residues.

The gene calls are TRBV20-1 and TRBJ1-2, with D unresolved. The V gene lost 6 bases and the J gene lost 4 bases, with 15 bases spanning the gap. The germline V gene has CDR1 DFQATT and CDR2 SNEGSKA (reference sequence). This CDR3 is built from 13 residues. CDR3 residues: CSARRVTSYGYTF. The CDR3 DNA follows: TGCAGTGCCCGAAGGGTAACAAGCTATGGCTACACCTTC.

V gene TRBV27 combines with J gene TRBJ2-3, with no clear D. Trimming shortened V by 5 bases and J by 2 bases, and 5 bases separated the two germline ends. Germline loops: CDR1 MNHEY, CDR2 SMNVEV (reference sequence). The CDR3 covers 12 residues. CDR3 nucleotide sequence: TGTGCCAGCAGTCAGAACACAGATACGCAGTATTTT. Translating gives CASSQNTDTQYF.

The chain has TRBV4-3 and TRBJ2-5, with TRBD1 as a possible D gene (6 bases). CDR1 is LGHNA, CDR2 YSLEER, per germline. The V end was cut by 0 bases, the J end by 0 bases, with 11 bases between. CDR3 length: 16 residues. The CDR3 DNA reads TGCGCCAGCAGCCAAGACCGGGACACGTACCAAGAGACCCAGTACTTC. Its protein product is CASSQDRDTYQETQYF.

The chain joins TRBV12-3 or TRBV12-4 to TRBJ1-2; D gene uncertain. This CDR3 is built from 13 residues. Deletions cut 3 bases from V and 4 bases from J, with 9 bases between. The CDR3 bases are TGTGCCAGCAGTTTCCGAAGCCTCTATGGCTACACCTTC. Translated, it gives CASSFRSLYGYTF.

The rearrangement links TRBV27 to TRBJ1-2, with TRBD1 as a possible D gene (5 bases). V was cut by 6 bases and J by 4 bases, with 12 bases left in between. Germline CDR1 reads MNHEY; CDR2 reads SMNVEV (reference sequence). The CDR3 totals 13 residues. The CDR3 DNA reads TGTGCCAGCAGCCCGTCGGGGACCTATGGCTACACCTTC. Translation: CASSPSGTYGYTF.

The chain links TRBV9 to TRBJ2-5; either TRBD1 or TRBD2 may fit D (5 bases each). Trimming removed 0 bases from V and 4 bases from J, with 7 bases in between. Germline V gene lookup returns CDR1 SGDLS and CDR2 YYNGEE. The CDR3 spans 13 residues. CDR3 residues: CASSVGGTETQYF. The CDR3 nucleotides are TGTGCCAGCAGCGTAGGGGGGACAGAGACCCAGTACTTC.

CDR3 DNA: TGTGCCAGCAGTTTATCCCCCGGGACAGGCTCCTACGAGCAGTACTTC. This gives the protein CASSLSPGTGSYEQYF. J is TRBJ2-7 and V is TRBV27, with 8 bases identical to TRBD1. Looked up from germline, CDR1 is MNHEY and CDR2 is SMNVEV (reference sequence). The CDR3 runs to 16 residues. The V gene end was trimmed by 0 bases and the J gene end by 0 bases; junction bases not matched to a gene: 4.

This clonotype came up once. V gene TRBV2 combines with J gene TRBJ1-1; a possible D gene is TRBD1 (6 bases). Deletions cut 11 bases from V and 7 bases from J, with 14 bases between. Germline CDR1 and CDR2: SNHLY and FYNNEI. The CDR3 runs to 11 residues. CDR3 region: CAGWGGDEAFF. Written as DNA, the CDR3 is TGTGCCGGTTGGGGGGGCGATGAAGCTTTCTTT.

V is TRBV29-1 and J is TRBJ2-5, with unresolved D. CDR1 is SQVTM, CDR2 ANQGSEA, per germline. Deletions cut 2 bases from V and 10 bases from J, with 11 bases between. This CDR3 region has 11 residues. The CDR3 protein is CSVESSVNQYF. In DNA, the CDR3 is TGCAGCGTTGAATCCTCGGTTAACCAGTACTTC.

The V call is TRBV5-6, the J call TRBJ2-7, with TRBD2 as a possible D gene (5 bases). Per germline, CDR1 SGHDT and CDR2 YYEEEE. The CDR3 runs to 15 residues. V lost 0 bases, J lost 0 bases, and 10 bases lay in between. The CDR3 DNA is TGTGCCAGCAGCTTGGGCGGCACTAGCTCCTACGAGCAGTACTTC. It is translated as CASSLGGTSSYEQYF. The whole variable domain, remainder taken from reference TRBV5-6 and TRBJ2-7, is DAGVTQSPTHLIKTRGQQVTLRCSPKSGHDTVSWYQQALGQGPQFIFQYYEEEERQRGNFPDRFSGHQFPNYSSELNVNALLLGDSALYLCASSLGGTSSYEQYFGPGTRLTVT.

The chain is built from TRBV29-1 and TRBJ2-2, with TRBD2 as a possible D gene (5 bases). The CDR3 sequence is 17 residues long. Deletions cut 4 bases from V and 1 base from J, with 19 bases between. CDR1 and CDR2 from the germline V gene are SQVTM and ANQGSEA. The CDR3 region has the DNA TGCAGCGTTGTTGTTGTCGGGGTTGGGAAGAACACCGGGGAGCTGTTTTTT. This encodes CSVVVVGVGKNTGELFF.

V usage is TRBV9 and J usage is TRBJ2-3; 8 bases match TRBD2. CDR1 is SGDLS and CDR2 is YYNGEE in the germline V gene. The CDR3 extends over 16 amino acids. V trimming: 2 bases; J trimming: 0 bases; junction bases outside the gene matches: 5. The CDR3 region has the DNA TGTGCCAGCAGCGTCAGTAGCGGGGACAGCACAGATACGCAGTATTTT. Translating it yields CASSVSSGDSTDTQYF.

V is TRBV7-9 and J is TRBJ2-2; D unresolved. V was pared by 11 bases and J by 5 bases, with 12 bases between. The CDR3 runs to 12 residues. Per the germline V gene, CDR1 is SEHNR and CDR2 is FQNEAQ (reference sequence). Here the CDR3 DNA reads TGTGCCGCGGTAGGGCGGACCGGGGAGCTGTTTTTT. It translates to CAAVGRTGELFF.

The chain has TRBV6-6 and TRBJ2-1; D might be TRBD1 or TRBD2, each matching 6 bases. The ends were cut back, 7 bases at V and 7 bases at J, with 23 bases in the middle. Germline values: CDR1 MNHNY, CDR2 SVGAGI (reference sequence). The CDR3 is 16 amino acids. The CDR3 loop reads CASTLTLGGRANEQFF. For the CDR3, the DNA is TGTGCCAGCACCCTGACCTTGGGGGGCCGGGCGAATGAGCAGTTCTTC.

The chain joins TRBV6-5 to TRBJ2-5, with D perhaps assigned TRBD1 or TRBD2 (5 bases each). Per germline, CDR1 MNHEY and CDR2 SVGAGI. The CDR3 runs 13 residues. Between the trimmed V and J ends, which lost 1 base and 5 bases, there was a span of 8 bases. Here the CDR3 DNA reads TGTGCCAGCAGTTACTTAGAGGGGGAGACCCAGTACTTC. It codes for CASSYLEGETQYF.

The chain links TRBV27 to TRBJ1-2; D is unresolved. Germline CDR1 MNHEY, CDR2 SMNVEV (reference sequence). V lost 3 bases to trimming and J lost 2 bases, with 7 bases between them. The CDR3 has 13 amino acids. The CDR3 loop is CASSFYRNYGYTF. CDR3 nucleotides: TGTGCCAGCAGTTTCTACAGAAACTATGGCTACACCTTC.

CDR3 in amino acids: CAWSVHGEGNYGYTF. The CDR3 DNA follows: TGTGCCTGGAGTGTACACGGGGAGGGAAACTATGGCTACACCTTC. The chain employs TRBV30 and TRBJ1-2; no clear D gene. With 0 bases removed from V and 2 bases from J, the gap between germline ends came to 13 bases. The germline CDR1 and CDR2 sequences are GTSNPN and SVGIG (reference sequence). The CDR3 sequence is 15 residues long.

The chain has TRBV20-1 and TRBJ2-5, with D unresolved. CDR1 is DFQATT and CDR2 is SNEGSKA in the germline V gene (reference sequence). The CDR3 loop spans 17 amino acids. V lost 3 bases, J lost 3 bases, and 23 bases lay in between. The CDR3 spells CSASSPRAAYLEETQYF. CDR3 in DNA: TGCAGTGCTAGTTCCCCCCGGGCGGCCTATCTGGAAGAGACCCAGTACTTC.